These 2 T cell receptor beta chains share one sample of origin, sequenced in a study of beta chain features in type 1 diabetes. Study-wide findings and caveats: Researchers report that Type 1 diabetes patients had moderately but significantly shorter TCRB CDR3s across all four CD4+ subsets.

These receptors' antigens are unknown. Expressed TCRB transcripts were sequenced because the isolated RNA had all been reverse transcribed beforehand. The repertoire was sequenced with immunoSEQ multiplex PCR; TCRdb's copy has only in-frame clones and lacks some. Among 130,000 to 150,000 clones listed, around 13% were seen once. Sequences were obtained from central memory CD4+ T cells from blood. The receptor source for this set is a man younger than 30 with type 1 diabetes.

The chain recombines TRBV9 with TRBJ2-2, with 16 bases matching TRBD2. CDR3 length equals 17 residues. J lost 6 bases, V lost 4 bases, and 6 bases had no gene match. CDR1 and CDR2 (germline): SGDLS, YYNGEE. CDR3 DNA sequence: TGTGCCAGCAGCCCCGGGACTAGCGGGGGGGCGTCCGGGGAGCTGTTTTTT. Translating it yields CASSPGTSGGASGELFF. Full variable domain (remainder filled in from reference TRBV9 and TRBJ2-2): DSGVTQTPKHLITATGQRVTLRCSPRSGDLSVYWYQQSLDQGLQFLIQYYNGEERAKGNILERFSAQQFPDLHSELNLSSLELGDSALYFCASSPGTSGGASGELFFGEGSRLTVL.

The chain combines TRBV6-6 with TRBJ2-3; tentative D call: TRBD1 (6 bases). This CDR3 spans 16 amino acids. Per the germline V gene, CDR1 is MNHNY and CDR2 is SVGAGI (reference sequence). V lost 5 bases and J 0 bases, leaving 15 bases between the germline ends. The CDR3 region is CASSPHRDASTDTQYF. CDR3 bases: TGTGCCAGCAGTCCCCACAGGGACGCTAGCACAGATACGCAGTATTTT.